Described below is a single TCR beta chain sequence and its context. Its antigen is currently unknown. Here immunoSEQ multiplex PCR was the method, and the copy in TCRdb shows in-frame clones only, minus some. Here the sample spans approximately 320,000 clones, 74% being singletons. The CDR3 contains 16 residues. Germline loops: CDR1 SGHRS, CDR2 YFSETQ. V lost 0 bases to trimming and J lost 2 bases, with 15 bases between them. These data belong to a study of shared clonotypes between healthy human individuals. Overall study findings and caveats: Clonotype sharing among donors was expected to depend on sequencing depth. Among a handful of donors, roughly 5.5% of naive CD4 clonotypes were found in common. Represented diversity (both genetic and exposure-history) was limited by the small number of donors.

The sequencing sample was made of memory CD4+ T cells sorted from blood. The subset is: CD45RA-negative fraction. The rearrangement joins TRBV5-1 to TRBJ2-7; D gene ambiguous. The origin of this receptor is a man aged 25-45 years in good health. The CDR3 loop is CASSLDTGTLTYEQYF. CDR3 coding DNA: TGCGCCAGCAGCTTGGATACCGGTACTCTAACCTACGAGCAGTACTTC.